What follows are 24 T cell receptor beta chains derived from one specimen sequenced in a study of Ad26.COV2.S vaccination and SARS-CoV-2 variants (TCRdb year 2021). The library was built by means of the immunoSEQ multiplex PCR assay. Here the immuneACCESS table is served through TCRdb, limited to in-frame sequences with V and J called. Missing clones are a known gap in these copies; in checked studies unresolved V genes cover under half, and the rest lacks a known reason. This sample has hundreds of thousands of clones in its table, and around 92% of those were observed once. The top ten clones comprise over 1.3% of the sample. Sample treatment or condition, as interpreted from the label and publication: some 20 received Ad26.COV2.S at low or high dose, single or two shots; five or six received placebo; per-sample allocation not given. Repertoires of vaccine and placebo recipients were sequenced from samples taken on day 63 after the first injection.

The sequenced sample was peripheral blood, obtained in a trial of Ad26.COV2.S vaccine versus placebo. The receptors here all came from a person between 18 and 65 years old who received the Ad26.COV2.S COVID-19 vaccine or a placebo.

This clone was seen a handful of times. The V gene is TRBV5-1, the J gene TRBJ1-2; 7 bases align to TRBD1. Germline assignment: CDR1 SGHRS and CDR2 YFSETQ. This CDR3 contains 15 residues. V dropped 0 bases and J dropped 2; count of bases not matched to a gene: 4. CDR3 DNA sequence: TGCGCCAGCAGCTTGGGAGGGACAGAGAACTATGGCTACACCTTC. Protein: CASSLGGTENYGYTF.

This clone has only one observation. The gene calls are TRBV24-1 and TRBJ2-6; D could derive from TRBD1 or TRBD2 (5 bases each). V was clipped by 5 bases and J by 0 bases, with 7 bases between them. The length of the CDR3 is 15 residues. The V gene's germline CDR1 is KGHDR and CDR2 SFDVKD. The CDR3 region is CATSGGNSGANVLTF. In nucleotides, the CDR3 is TGTGCCACCAGTGGGGGGAACTCTGGGGCCAACGTCCTGACTTTC.

The chain combines TRBV10-3 with TRBJ2-7, with a tentative D call TRBD2 (6 bases). V lost 4 bases to trimming and J lost 0 bases, with 10 bases between them. The germline V gene has CDR1 ENHRY and CDR2 SYGVKD. The CDR3 contains 14 residues. Here the CDR3 DNA reads TGTGCCATCAGTGGGGGGACTGACTCCTACGAGCAGTACTTC. It yields the protein CAISGGTDSYEQYF.

This chain joins TRBV9 and TRBJ1-2; D may be TRBD1 (5 bases). Trimming pared 4 bases from V and 1 base from J, leaving 14 bases between. Germline CDR1 and CDR2: SGDLS and YYNGEE. CDR3 length: 15 amino acids. The CDR3: CASSPLGGSNYGYTF. The CDR3 DNA reads TGTGCCAGCAGCCCCCTCGGGGGAAGTAACTATGGCTACACCTTC.

This sequence joins TRBV5-6 and TRBJ2-1, with D possibly being TRBD2 (6 bases). From germline, CDR1 is SGHDT and CDR2 YYEEEE. The CDR3 is made up of 14 amino acids. V was trimmed by 3 bases and J by 10 bases, leaving 17 bases between them. The CDR3 DNA follows: TGTGCCAGCAGCTATTTGGGGGTAGGAGGGGAGCAGTTCTTC. This gives the protein CASSYLGVGGEQFF.

This chain joins TRBV5-1 and TRBJ2-1; maybe TRBD2 (6 bases). This CDR3 region has 16 residues. Germline CDR1 and CDR2: SGHRS and YFSETQ. V lost 0 bases to trimming and J lost 5 bases, with 15 bases between them. The CDR3: CASSLGAAGKDNEQFF. The CDR3 coding sequence is TGCGCCAGCAGCTTGGGAGCAGCGGGTAAGGACAATGAGCAGTTCTTC.

About this clone itself: Other DNA sequences within the sample encode an identical CDR3. CDR3 protein: CASSLVPNSNQPQHF. The CDR3 nucleotides read TGTGCCAGCAGCTTAGTACCTAATAGCAATCAGCCCCAGCATTTT. The chain recombines TRBV7-2 with TRBJ1-5; D unclear. The length of the CDR3 is 15 residues. V was cut by 1 base and J by 0 bases, with 7 bases left in between. Germline lookup yields CDR1 SGHTA and CDR2 FQGNSA.

This sequence joins TRBV10-3 and TRBJ1-5; TRBD1 is a possible D gene (5 bases). The V gene lost 4 bases and the J gene lost 3 bases, with 7 bases spanning the gap. There are 13 residues in the CDR3. The germline CDR1 and CDR2 sequences are ENHRY and SYGVKD. CDR3 bases: TGTGCCATCAGTGCAGGGATCAATCAGCCCCAGCATTTT. Its protein is CAISAGINQPQHF.

This sequence joins TRBV19 and TRBJ2-3; a possible D gene is TRBD1 (5 bases). The germline CDR1 and CDR2 sequences are LNHDA and SQIVND (reference sequence). The V and J ends lost 1 base and 2 bases respectively, with 7 bases between them. CDR3 length: 14 residues. CDR3 in amino acids: CASSIGQITDTQYF. The CDR3 DNA is TGTGCCAGTAGTATAGGACAGATCACAGATACGCAGTATTTT.

This chain joins TRBV11-3 and TRBJ1-5, with TRBD1 identical over 7 bases. Germline V lookup: CDR1 SGHNT, CDR2 YENEEA. J gave up 7 bases and V 5 bases, and 11 bases lay outside the gene matches. This CDR3 is 15 amino acids long. In DNA, the CDR3 is TGTGCCAGCAGCAACCCCGCGACAGGGAAACAGCCCCAGCATTTT. This gives the protein CASSNPATGKQPQHF.

Concerning this clone itself: Other DNA sequences from this sample encode an identical CDR3 as well. V usage is TRBV30 and J usage is TRBJ1-5; the D is unclear. Trimming cost V 2 bases and J 1 base, with 6 bases left between them. CDR3 length: 13 residues. Per the germline V gene, CDR1 is GTSNPN and CDR2 is SVGIG (reference sequence). In nucleotides, the CDR3 is TGTGCCTGGAGTCTTGACAGCAATCAGCCCCAGCATTTT. This gives the protein CAWSLDSNQPQHF.

The gene calls are TRBV6-2 or TRBV6-3 and TRBJ1-1; weak D call: TRBD1 (6 bases). The CDR3 is 16 amino acids. Germline V gene lookup returns CDR1 MNHEY and CDR2 SVGEGT. V lost 1 base and J lost 4, with 16 bases in between. CDR3 nucleotides: TGTGCCAGCAGTTACTTTTCGGGTACAGGGCCCACTGAAGCTTTCTTT. Its protein is CASSYFSGTGPTEAFF.

As to this clone: Other DNA variants within this sample encode the same CDR3. V is TRBV6-5 and J is TRBJ1-1, with 10 bases lining up with TRBD1. The CDR3 consists of 14 residues. Unmatched junction bases numbered 3, after V lost 4 bases and J lost 4 bases. The V gene's germline CDR1 is MNHEY and CDR2 SVGAGI. The CDR3 region is CASSSRTGGTEAFF. Written as DNA, the CDR3 is TGTGCCAGCAGTTCCCGGACAGGGGGCACTGAAGCTTTCTTT.

V and J are TRBV2 and TRBJ1-6; D is unresolved. The V gene lost 11 bases and the J gene lost 0 bases, with 14 bases spanning the gap. The CDR3 totals 15 residues. Germline V lookup: CDR1 SNHLY, CDR2 FYNNEI. In DNA, the CDR3 is TGTGCCTCCCGGGGAGGCAGCTCCTATAATTCACCCCTCCACTTT. This sequence encodes CASRGGSSYNSPLHF.

The chain couples TRBV18 to TRBJ1-6, with D uncertain. This CDR3 region has 15 residues. Per germline, CDR1 KGHSH and CDR2 LQKENI. Trimming left V 3 bases short and J 6 bases short, with 12 bases between. CDR3 in DNA: TGTGCCAGCTCACCTAGACAACCACTTAATTCACCCCTCCACTTT. Translation: CASSPRQPLNSPLHF.

This clone was seen many times. The chain is built from TRBV7-8 and TRBJ2-1, with D tentatively TRBD2 (6 bases). Germline V gene sequence: CDR1 SGHVS, CDR2 FQNEAQ. This CDR3 has 14 amino acids. The V end lost 5 bases, the J end lost 9 bases, and 17 bases lay between the germline ends. The CDR3 reads CASSATTSFLEQFF. CDR3 sequence (DNA): TGTGCCAGCAGCGCTACGACTAGTTTCCTTGAGCAGTTCTTC.

The chain uses TRBV7-8 and TRBJ1-5; 12 bases line up with TRBD1. Germline CDR1 reads SGHVS; CDR2 reads FQNEAQ. Unmatched junction bases numbered 12, after V lost 5 bases and J lost 1 base. This CDR3 is 19 amino acids long. Here the CDR3 DNA reads TGTGCCAGCAGCAAACGCGGGACAGGGGGCACATTGAGCAATCAGCCCCAGCATTTT. This translates into CASSKRGTGGTLSNQPQHF.

CDR3 nucleotide sequence: TGTGCCAGTAGCCAGTATAGCAATCAGCCCCAGCATTTT. It encodes CASSQYSNQPQHF. The chain links TRBV19 to TRBJ1-5; D unclear. V was shortened by 6 bases and J by 0 bases, with 6 bases between the two germline ends. The germline V gene encodes CDR1 LNHDA and CDR2 SQIVND (reference sequence). The CDR3 runs to 13 residues. Filled out from reference TRBV19 and TRBJ1-5, the complete variable domain reads DGGITQSPKYLFRKEGQNVTLSCEQNLNHDAMYWYRQDPGQGLRLIYYSQIVNDFQKGDIAEGYSVSREKKESFPLTVTSAQKNPTAFYLCASSQYSNQPQHFGDGTRLSIL.

The chain links TRBV18 to TRBJ1-1, with D perhaps TRBD1 (5 bases). The CDR3 contains 15 residues. Trimming stripped 3 bases from V and 6 bases from J, with 17 bases between. Per the germline V gene, CDR1 is KGHSH and CDR2 is LQKENI. The CDR3 loop reads CASSPLQGRVAEAFF. CDR3 nucleotides: TGTGCCAGCTCACCCCTCCAGGGCCGGGTTGCTGAAGCTTTCTTT.

The genes are TRBV27 and TRBJ2-1; D is unclear. Germline V gene lookup returns CDR1 MNHEY and CDR2 SMNVEV (reference sequence). The V and J ends lost 1 base and 7 bases respectively, with 5 bases between them. The CDR3 runs 12 residues. CDR3 sequence reads: CASSLWGNEQFF. In DNA, the CDR3 is TGTGCCAGCAGTTTATGGGGAAATGAGCAGTTCTTC.

The chain has TRBV30 and TRBJ2-2; unclear D gene. The V end was cut by 3 bases, the J end by 7 bases, with 9 bases between. Germline V gives CDR1 GTSNPN, CDR2 SVGIG (reference sequence). The CDR3 totals 12 residues. The CDR3 loop is CAWRFAVGELFF. The CDR3 region has the DNA TGTGCCTGGAGGTTCGCAGTCGGGGAGCTGTTTTTT.

This clone was seen once. The chain joins TRBV2 to TRBJ2-1; 10 bases match TRBD1. V was clipped by 7 bases and J by 0 bases; unmatched bases: 9. Germline loops: CDR1 SNHLY, CDR2 FYNNEI. CDR3 length: 17 amino acids. CDR3 sequence reads: CASTGQGTLSSYNEQFF. CDR3 in DNA: TGTGCCAGCACGGGACAGGGGACATTGAGCTCCTACAATGAGCAGTTCTTC.

The rearrangement links TRBV9 to TRBJ2-2; D remains unclear. Germline CDR1 and CDR2: SGDLS and YYNGEE. With 2 bases removed from V and 0 bases from J, the gap between germline ends came to 8 bases. This CDR3 has 15 amino acids. The CDR3 loop reads CASSVQYTNTGELFF. In DNA form, the CDR3 reads TGTGCCAGCAGCGTCCAGTACACGAACACCGGGGAGCTGTTTTTT.

This clone appeared once. The rearrangement joins TRBV3-1 (or the pseudogene TRBV3-2) to TRBJ2-7, with TRBD1 matching over 7 bases. Germline lookup yields CDR1 LGHDT and CDR2 YNNKEL (reference sequence). This CDR3 comprises 14 residues. The V gene end was trimmed by 3 bases and the J gene end by 0 bases; junction bases not matched to a gene: 2. In DNA, the CDR3 is TGTGCCAGCAGCCAGACAGGGCTCTCCTACGAGCAGTACTTC. This gives the protein CASSQTGLSYEQYF.